This T cell receptor beta chain comes out of a study of shared clonotypes between healthy human individuals. This CDR3 is built from 14 residues. Between the trimmed V and J ends, which lost 3 bases and 3 bases, there was a span of 9 bases. CDR1 and CDR2 from the germline V gene are LNHDA and SQIVND (reference sequence). Method: immunoSEQ multiplex PCR; TCRdb's copy keeps in-frame clones and lacks some. The sample lists a few hundred thousand clones, over 70% seen once, with about 9.4% in the top ten. All participating donors were Caucasian adults from Nashville, Tennessee. The chain combines TRBV19 with TRBJ1-5, with a possible D match to TRBD1 (5 bases). The sequencing sample was made of memory CD4+ T cells sorted from blood. Subset denoted: CD45RA-negative fraction. The source is a young man in good health. The CDR3 here is CASSMQGANQPQHF. The CDR3 region has the DNA TGTGCCAGTAGTATGCAAGGGGCCAATCAGCCCCAGCATTTT.